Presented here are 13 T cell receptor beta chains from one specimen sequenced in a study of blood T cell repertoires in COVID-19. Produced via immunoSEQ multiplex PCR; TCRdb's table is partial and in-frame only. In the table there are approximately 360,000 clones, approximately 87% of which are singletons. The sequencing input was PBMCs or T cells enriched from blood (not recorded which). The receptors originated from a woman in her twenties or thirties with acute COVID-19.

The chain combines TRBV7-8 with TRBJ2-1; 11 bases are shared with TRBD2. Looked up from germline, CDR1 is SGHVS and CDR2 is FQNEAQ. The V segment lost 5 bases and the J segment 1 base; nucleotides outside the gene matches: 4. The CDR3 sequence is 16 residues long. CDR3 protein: CASSPLAGGSYNEQFF. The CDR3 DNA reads TGTGCCAGCAGCCCCCTAGCGGGGGGTTCCTACAATGAGCAGTTCTTC.

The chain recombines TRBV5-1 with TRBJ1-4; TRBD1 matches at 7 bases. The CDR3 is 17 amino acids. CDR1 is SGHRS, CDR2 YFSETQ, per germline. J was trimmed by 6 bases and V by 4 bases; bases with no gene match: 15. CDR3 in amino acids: CASSPGQGDFPYEKLFF. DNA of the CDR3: TGCGCCAGCAGCCCCGGGCAGGGGGATTTCCCTTATGAAAAACTGTTTTTT.

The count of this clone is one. The CDR3 nucleotides read TGTGCCAGTAGTATGGGACAGGGTAATTCACCCCTCCACTTT. It translates to CASSMGQGNSPLHF. The rearrangement links TRBV19 to TRBJ1-6; 9 bases line up with TRBD1. Germline CDR1 LNHDA, CDR2 SQIVND (reference sequence). Trimming cost V 3 bases and J 6 bases; bases outside gene matches: 0. The CDR3 is 14 amino acids. Full variable domain (remainder filled in from reference TRBV19 and TRBJ1-6): DGGITQSPKYLFRKEGQNVTLSCEQNLNHDAMYWYRQDPGQGLRLIYYSQIVNDFQKGDIAEGYSVSREKKESFPLTVTSAQKNPTAFYLCASSMGQGNSPLHFGNGTRLTVT.

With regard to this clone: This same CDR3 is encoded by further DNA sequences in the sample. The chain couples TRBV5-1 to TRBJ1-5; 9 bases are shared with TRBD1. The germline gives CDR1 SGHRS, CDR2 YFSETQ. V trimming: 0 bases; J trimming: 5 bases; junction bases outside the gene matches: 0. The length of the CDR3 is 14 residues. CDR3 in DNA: TGCGCCAGCAGCTTGGGACAGGGGGATCAGCCCCAGCATTTT. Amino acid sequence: CASSLGQGDQPQHF. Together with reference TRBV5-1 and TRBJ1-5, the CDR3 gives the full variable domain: KAGVTQTPRYLIKTRGQQVTLSCSPISGHRSVSWYQQTPGQGLQFLFEYFSETQRNKGNFPGRFSGRQFSNSRSEMNVSTLELGDSALYLCASSLGQGDQPQHFGDGTRLSIL.

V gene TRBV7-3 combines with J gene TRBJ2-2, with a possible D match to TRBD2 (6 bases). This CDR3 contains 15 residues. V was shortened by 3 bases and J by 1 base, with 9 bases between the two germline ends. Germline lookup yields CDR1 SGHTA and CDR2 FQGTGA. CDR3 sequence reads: CASSLEGRNTGELFF. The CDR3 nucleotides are TGTGCCAGCAGCTTGGAGGGGAGGAACACCGGGGAGCTGTTTTTT.

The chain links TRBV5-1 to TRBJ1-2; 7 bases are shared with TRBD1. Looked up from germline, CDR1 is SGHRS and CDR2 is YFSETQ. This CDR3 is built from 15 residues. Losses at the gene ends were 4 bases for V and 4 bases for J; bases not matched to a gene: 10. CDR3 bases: TGCGCCAGCAGCCCGAATCCGACAGGGTTCTATGGCTACACCTTC. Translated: CASSPNPTGFYGYTF.

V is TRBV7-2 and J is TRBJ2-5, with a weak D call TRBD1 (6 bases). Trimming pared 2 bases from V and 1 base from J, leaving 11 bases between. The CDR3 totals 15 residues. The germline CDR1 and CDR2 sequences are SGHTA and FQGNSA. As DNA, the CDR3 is TGTGCCAGCAGCTTATCTGCAGGGGCCCAAGAGACCCAGTACTTC. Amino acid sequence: CASSLSAGAQETQYF.

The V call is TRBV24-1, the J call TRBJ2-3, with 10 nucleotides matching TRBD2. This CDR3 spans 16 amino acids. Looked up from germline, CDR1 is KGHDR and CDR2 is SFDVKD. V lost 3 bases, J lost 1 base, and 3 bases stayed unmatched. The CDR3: CATSDLSGGGTDTQYF. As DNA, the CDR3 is TGTGCCACCAGTGATCTGAGCGGGGGGGGCACAGATACGCAGTATTTT.

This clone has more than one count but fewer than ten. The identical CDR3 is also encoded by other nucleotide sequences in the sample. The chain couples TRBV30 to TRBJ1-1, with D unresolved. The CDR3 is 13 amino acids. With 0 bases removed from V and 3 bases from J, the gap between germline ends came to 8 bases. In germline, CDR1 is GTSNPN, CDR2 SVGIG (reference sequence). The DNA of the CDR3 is TGTGCCTGGAGTGTACGGGGAGACACTGAAGCTTTCTTT. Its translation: CAWSVRGDTEAFF.

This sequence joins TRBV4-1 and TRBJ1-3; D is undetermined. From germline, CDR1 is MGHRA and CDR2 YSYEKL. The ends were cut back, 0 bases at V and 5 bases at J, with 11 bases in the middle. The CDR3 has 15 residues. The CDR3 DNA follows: TGCGCCAGCAGCCAAGATCTACAGTTAAGAAACACCATATATTTT. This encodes CASSQDLQLRNTIYF.

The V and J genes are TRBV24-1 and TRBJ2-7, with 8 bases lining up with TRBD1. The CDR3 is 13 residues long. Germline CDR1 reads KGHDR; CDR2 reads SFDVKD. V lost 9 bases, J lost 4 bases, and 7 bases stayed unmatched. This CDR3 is CATFRDRKYEQYF. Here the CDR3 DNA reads TGTGCCACCTTCAGGGACAGGAAATACGAGCAGTACTTC.

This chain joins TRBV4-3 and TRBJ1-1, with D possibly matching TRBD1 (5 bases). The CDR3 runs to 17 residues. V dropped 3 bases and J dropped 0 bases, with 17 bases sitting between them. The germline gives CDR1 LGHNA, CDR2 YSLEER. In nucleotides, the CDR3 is TGCGCCAGCAGCCACCGGGACTTCCTGTCCATGAACACTGAAGCTTTCTTT. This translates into CASSHRDFLSMNTEAFF.

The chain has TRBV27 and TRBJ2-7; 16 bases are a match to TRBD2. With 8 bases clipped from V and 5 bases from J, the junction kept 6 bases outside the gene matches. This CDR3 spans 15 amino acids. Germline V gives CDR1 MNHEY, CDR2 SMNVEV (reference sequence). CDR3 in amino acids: CASGTSGGAGNEQYF. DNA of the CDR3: TGTGCCAGCGGGACTAGCGGGGGGGCGGGGAACGAGCAGTACTTC.